Sequencing of this T cell receptor beta chain was carried out in a study of Ad26.COV2.S vaccination and SARS-CoV-2 variants (dated by TCRdb to 2020 to 2022). Background on the whole study: Vaccine-arm donors came from COV1001, a multicentre, randomized, double-blind, placebo-controlled phase I-IIa trial of Ad26.COV2.S in healthy adults. Dosing of Ad26.COV2.S was intramuscular, at either 5x10^10 or 1x10^11 viral particles, delivered as one shot or as two shots spaced 56 days apart. The specificity and breadth of SARS-CoV-2-reactive T cell receptors after Ad26.COV2.S vaccination were assessed by TCRbeta repertoire sequencing. A total of approximately 30 samples were included in the TCR-sequenced set, comprising roughly 19 Ad26.COV2.S vaccine recipients, 5 placebo recipients and 8 SARS-CoV-2 convalescent individuals. Trial participants were randomized into five groups of five, in which low-dose or high-dose Ad26.COV2.S was given once or twice, or placebo was given on both occasions. Throughout the experiments and outcome assessment, investigators stayed blinded to trial group allocation. The investigation overall reported the following: After vaccination, substantial breadth of spike-specific CD8+ and CD4+ T cell responses was reported. Higher spike-specific TCR breadth was observed in Ad26.COV2.S recipients than in placebo recipients (P = 0.0014). Comparable non-spike TCR breadth was observed between vaccine and placebo recipients, consistent with only spike being contained in the vaccine. The study lacked the statistical power to compare responses across vaccine doses or regimens. According to the authors, total T cell responses may have been underestimated by the TCR breadth and depth analyses.

About this clone itself: This receptor's antigen is unknown. No base qualities exist here, and no much larger clone lies one base off it.

The immunoSEQ Assay was the method used to sequence TCRbeta CDR3 regions. After extraction, genomic DNA underwent amplification by bias-controlled multiplex PCR, followed by high-throughput sequencing. Per the authors' processing: To quantify the absolute abundance of every unique TCRbeta CDR3 region, sequences were collapsed and filtered. Usable DNA was measured by amplifying reference genes present in all nucleated cells, and TCRbeta template counts were normalized to that usable DNA to estimate T cell fraction. Repertoire TCRs were annotated as SARS-CoV-2-specific when V gene, CDR3 amino acid sequence and J gene were exactly matched to a known reactive TCR set. MIRA supplied the reference SARS-CoV-2 TCR set, which was filtered for enrichment in COVID-19-positive ImmuneCODE repertoires so that public or cross-reactive TCRs were removed. Using the MIRA antigens, annotated TCRs were further analysed by specific ORF or by position within an ORF. Breadth was defined as the number of annotated unique rearrangements divided by the total number of unique productive rearrangements, and depth was defined as the summed frequency of the annotated unique rearrangements. TCR breadth was compared between groups using two-sided Wilcoxon rank-sum tests. As stored in TCRdb, this immuneACCESS dataset retains in-frame rearrangements with V and J assigned. A fraction of the clones does not appear; measured against another copy, unresolved V genes explain less than half of the discrepancy, and the remainder lacks a known reason. That table gives V, J and clone size, and the DNA gave D and trimming. This sample has hundreds of thousands of clones in its table, and 80% to 90% of those were observed once. The top ten clonotypes cover around 3.5% of the sample.

The treatment or condition tag for this specimen amounts to: some 19 received Ad26.COV2.S at low or high dose, single or two shots; several received placebo; per-sample allocation not given. For vaccine and placebo recipients, the sequenced repertoires came from samples collected on day 63 after the first injection. Cohort 1b enrolled about two dozen adults aged 18-55 years at a single site in Boston, USA, between 29 July and 7 August 2020. Ad26.COV2.S consisted of a replication-incompetent adenovirus type 26 vector by which a prefusion-stabilized SARS-CoV-2 spike protein from the original Wuhan strain was expressed. This sequence originates from a person between 18 and 59 years old who received the Ad26.COV2.S COVID-19 vaccine or a placebo. The sequenced sample was peripheral blood, obtained in a trial of Ad26.COV2.S vaccine versus placebo.

The CDR3 here reads CASSTGLTSTDTQYF. The DNA sequence follows: TGTGCCAGCAGCACGGGACTAACAAGCACAGATACGCAGTATTTT. The chain employs TRBV13 and TRBJ2-3, with 7 bases in between that match TRBD2. The CDR3 has 15 amino acids, counting the end cysteine and phenylalanine. CDR3 DNA is the only sequence kept; it has 45 bases, read in frame from the first base. As encoded in the germline V gene (reference sequence), CDR1 is PRHDT while CDR2 is FYEKMQ. V is trimmed back by 5 bases and J by 0 bases, and the junction contains 5 bases that no gene match accounts for.